Below, 28 T cell receptor beta chains from the same sample are listed, as sequenced in a study of blood T cell repertoires in COVID-19. The data were produced by immunoSEQ multiplex PCR, yet TCRdb's version contains in-frame clones alone and is incomplete. The sample comprises 100,000 to 150,000 clones, roughly 90% of which are singletons, and 4% to 5% rests with the top ten. Source material: peripheral blood. These receptors came from a man aged 60-69 years with COVID-19, enrolled during active disease.

The V and J genes are TRBV29-1 and TRBJ2-7; 11 positions agree with TRBD2. Germline assignment: CDR1 SQVTM and CDR2 ANQGSEA. V trimming: 1 base; J trimming: 0 bases; junction bases outside the gene matches: 2. This CDR3 is 15 amino acids long. The CDR3, as DNA: TGCAGCGTTGAAGGACTAGCGGGATCCTCCTACGAGCAGTACTTC. Translation gives CSVEGLAGSSYEQYF.

The V and J genes are TRBV19 and TRBJ2-1, with 10 bases that match TRBD2. The V segment lost 6 bases and the J segment 2 bases; nucleotides outside the gene matches: 4. The CDR3 spans 15 residues. Germline-derived CDR1 and CDR2 are LNHDA and SQIVND (reference sequence). The CDR3 here is CASSTSGNPYNEQFF. The CDR3, as DNA: TGTGCCAGTAGCACTAGCGGGAACCCCTACAATGAGCAGTTCTTC.

This clone was observed a handful of times. This sequence joins TRBV5-1 and TRBJ1-1; 11 nucleotides align to TRBD1. V gave up 4 bases and J gave up 10 bases; unmatched junction bases: 3. The length of the CDR3 is 12 residues. CDR1 and CDR2 (germline): SGHRS, YFSETQ. The CDR3: CASSQDRGRAFF. The DNA for the CDR3 is TGCGCCAGCAGCCAGGACAGGGGGCGAGCTTTCTTT.

The chain is built from TRBV19 and TRBJ1-2; the match to TRBD1 covers 8 bases. CDR1 and CDR2 (germline): LNHDA, SQIVND (reference sequence). V dropped 11 bases and J dropped 3; count of bases not matched to a gene: 17. The CDR3 sequence is 16 residues long. CDR3 region: CAGHPTGETGDYGYTF. CDR3 in DNA: TGTGCCGGACATCCAACAGGGGAGACAGGGGACTATGGCTACACCTTC.

The chain joins TRBV6-5 to TRBJ2-2, with 10 positions matching TRBD2. Germline V gene sequence: CDR1 MNHEY, CDR2 SVGAGI. V shed 2 bases and J 6 bases; nucleotides not matched to a gene: 6. The CDR3 runs to 16 residues. The CDR3 is CASSYALAGVAGELFF. In DNA form, the CDR3 reads TGTGCCAGCAGTTACGCGCTAGCGGGAGTGGCCGGGGAGCTGTTTTTT.

The chain has TRBV5-6 and TRBJ2-7; TRBD1 matches 11 bases. V lost 3 bases, J lost 3 bases, and 8 bases stayed unmatched. Germline V lookup: CDR1 SGHDT, CDR2 YYEEEE. There are 16 residues in the CDR3. The CDR3 here is CASSSGPGQGVYEQYF. CDR3 sequence (DNA): TGTGCCAGCAGCTCGGGCCCGGGACAGGGGGTCTACGAGCAGTACTTC.

J is TRBJ2-7 and V is TRBV4-2; D unresolved. There are 15 residues in the CDR3. Germline loops: CDR1 LGHNA, CDR2 YNFKEQ. V was cut by 0 bases and J by 0 bases, with 9 bases left in between. CDR3 protein: CASSQDKASSYEQYF. DNA for the CDR3: TGTGCCAGCAGCCAAGATAAGGCTAGCTCCTACGAGCAGTACTTC.

V gene TRBV10-3 combines with J gene TRBJ2-2, with 11 nucleotides matching TRBD2. The germline gives CDR1 ENHRY, CDR2 SYGVKD. The CDR3 sequence is 15 residues long. V dropped 5 bases and J dropped 6; count of bases not matched to a gene: 5. In DNA, the CDR3 is TGTGCCATCAGTCTAGCGGGAGGTATCGCCGGGGAGCTGTTTTTT. Translating gives CAISLAGGIAGELFF.

This sequence joins TRBV5-1 and TRBJ2-3; D might be TRBD1 (6 bases). Trimming took off 0 bases at V and 1 base at J, with 12 bases between the two ends. CDR1 SGHRS and CDR2 YFSETQ come from the germline V gene. The CDR3 covers 16 residues. CDR3 sequence reads: CASSLGPPGGTDTQYF. CDR3 nucleotide sequence: TGCGCCAGCAGCTTGGGTCCCCCAGGGGGCACAGATACGCAGTATTTT. Drawing the rest from reference TRBV5-1 and TRBJ2-3, the complete variable domain is KAGVTQTPRYLIKTRGQQVTLSCSPISGHRSVSWYQQTPGQGLQFLFEYFSETQRNKGNFPGRFSGRQFSNSRSEMNVSTLELGDSALYLCASSLGPPGGTDTQYFGPGTRLTVL.

V usage is TRBV29-1 and J usage is TRBJ2-2, with 9 bases fitting TRBD1. In germline, CDR1 is SQVTM, CDR2 ANQGSEA. The CDR3 has 16 amino acids. Losses at the gene ends were 7 bases for V and 3 bases for J; bases not matched to a gene: 12. In DNA form, the CDR3 reads TGCAGCGCCCTCCCGACAGGGGGATCGGACACCGGGGAGCTGTTTTTT. Its translation is CSALPTGGSDTGELFF.

The chain is built from TRBV10-3 and TRBJ2-1; D is possibly TRBD1 (5 bases). CDR1 is ENHRY and CDR2 is SYGVKD in the germline V gene. With 4 bases removed from V and 0 bases from J, the gap between germline ends came to 16 bases. The CDR3 contains 17 residues. This CDR3 reads CAISGPAGKDSYNEQFF. The CDR3 DNA reads as TGTGCCATCAGTGGCCCAGCAGGGAAGGACTCCTACAATGAGCAGTTCTTC.

This clone was picked up one time. The chain employs TRBV7-2 and TRBJ2-1; TRBD1 matches at 10 bases. The CDR3 contains 14 residues. Germline V lookup: CDR1 SGHTA, CDR2 FQGNSA. Trimming cost V 5 bases and J 7 bases; bases outside gene matches: 5. In DNA form, the CDR3 reads TGTGCCAGCAGCCAGGGACAGGGGAGAAATGAGCAGTTCTTC. Protein product: CASSQGQGRNEQFF.

This clone was detected only once. The rearrangement uses TRBV5-4 and TRBJ2-1, with D hard to call. Germline lookup yields CDR1 SGHNT and CDR2 YYREEE (reference sequence). Trimming pared 2 bases from V and 4 bases from J, leaving 13 bases between. This CDR3 contains 15 residues. This chain's CDR3 is CASSLDRVPYNEQFF. CDR3 DNA: TGTGCCAGCAGCTTAGATCGCGTCCCTTACAATGAGCAGTTCTTC.

This clone was observed a handful of times. The rearrangement uses TRBV9 and TRBJ2-7; 8 bases are a match to TRBD2. CDR3 size: 16 residues. Germline loops: CDR1 SGDLS, CDR2 YYNGEE. With 0 bases clipped from V and 7 bases from J, the junction kept 12 bases outside the gene matches. CDR3: CASSVDPAGVRREQYF. CDR3 bases: TGTGCCAGCAGCGTAGATCCAGCGGGAGTAAGGAGGGAGCAGTACTTC.

The chain employs TRBV28 and TRBJ2-6; 10 bases agree with TRBD1. With V trimmed by 2 bases and J by 3 bases, 13 bases remained unmatched. Germline CDR1 and CDR2: MDHEN and SYDVKM. This CDR3 region has 20 residues. The CDR3 sequence is CASSLPRTGGIIGGANVLTF. The CDR3 DNA reads TGTGCCAGCAGTTTACCCAGGACAGGGGGAATAATCGGTGGGGCCAACGTCCTGACTTTC.

The rearrangement uses TRBV19 and TRBJ2-3, with 9 bases matching TRBD2. The V gene's germline CDR1 is LNHDA and CDR2 SQIVND (reference sequence). V was clipped by 3 bases and J by 3 bases; unmatched bases: 4. This CDR3 contains 15 residues. The CDR3 sequence is CASSMGLAGTDTQYF. In DNA form, the CDR3 reads TGTGCCAGTAGTATGGGGCTAGCGGGAACAGATACGCAGTATTTT.

V usage is TRBV15 and J usage is TRBJ1-3; D is possibly TRBD1 (6 bases). This CDR3 is built from 15 residues. Germline loops: CDR1 LNHNV, CDR2 YYDKDF (reference sequence). Deletions cut 0 bases from V and 4 bases from J, with 10 bases between. CDR3 amino acids: CATSRDTGPGNTIYF. In DNA, the CDR3 is TGTGCCACCAGCAGAGACACAGGGCCGGGAAACACCATATATTTT.

The chain combines TRBV10-3 with TRBJ1-6; TRBD1 might be the D (5 bases). Germline V gene sequence: CDR1 ENHRY, CDR2 SYGVKD. Trimming removed 2 bases from V and 6 bases from J, with 8 bases in between. This CDR3 region has 14 residues. CDR3 protein: CAISEGGANSPLHF. The DNA of the CDR3 is TGTGCCATCAGTGAGGGAGGGGCTAATTCACCCCTCCACTTT.

The gene calls are TRBV5-1 and TRBJ1-6, with TRBD1 identical over 7 bases. V lost 0 bases, J lost 7 bases, and 7 bases stayed unmatched. Germline CDR1 is SGHRS and CDR2 is YFSETQ. The CDR3 contains 16 residues. For the CDR3, the DNA is TGCGCCAGCAGCTTGGAACCGGGACAGCCGAATTCACCCCTCCACTTT. It encodes CASSLEPGQPNSPLHF.

V gene TRBV7-9 combines with J gene TRBJ1-2, with D possibly being TRBD1 (5 bases). CDR1 SEHNR and CDR2 FQNEAQ come from the germline V gene (reference sequence). The length of the CDR3 is 14 residues. Trimming took off 6 bases at V and 12 bases at J, with 23 bases between the two ends. CDR3 nucleotide sequence: TGTGCCAGCAGTATGACAGCACGCTTCGAAAGCCACACCTTC. Translating it yields CASSMTARFESHTF.

The chain joins TRBV10-1 to TRBJ2-7, with 9 bases lining up with TRBD2. This CDR3 is 14 amino acids long. Losses at the gene ends were 9 bases for V and 2 bases for J; bases not matched to a gene: 8. Per the germline V gene, CDR1 is WNHNN and CDR2 is SYGVQD (reference sequence). CDR3 region: CARLPGLATYEQYF. The CDR3 DNA reads TGCGCCAGACTTCCGGGACTAGCTACCTACGAGCAGTACTTC.

The J gene is TRBJ1-1, the V gene TRBV3-1 (or the pseudogene TRBV3-2); D gene ambiguous. Germline loops: CDR1 LGHDT, CDR2 YNNKEL (reference sequence). The CDR3 consists of 15 residues. V was shortened by 1 base and J by 0 bases, with 9 bases between the two germline ends. The CDR3 reads CASSQGLRLNTEAFF. The CDR3 DNA sequence: TGTGCCAGCAGCCAAGGGTTACGGTTGAACACTGAAGCTTTCTTT.

V usage is TRBV6-6 and J usage is TRBJ1-1; D remains unclear. Trimming stripped 6 bases from V and 0 bases from J, with 17 bases between. Germline lookup yields CDR1 MNHNY and CDR2 SVGAGI (reference sequence). The CDR3 loop spans 16 amino acids. The CDR3 here is CASSPAGSDMNTEAFF. For the CDR3, the DNA is TGTGCCAGCAGCCCGGCGGGTAGTGATATGAACACTGAAGCTTTCTTT.

The chain links TRBV9 to TRBJ2-5; possibly TRBD2 for D (6 bases). This CDR3 has 14 amino acids. V gave up 0 bases and J gave up 7 bases, with 13 bases separating them. Germline CDR1 reads SGDLS; CDR2 reads YYNGEE. CDR3: CASSVASSEGTQYF. CDR3 sequence (DNA): TGTGCCAGCAGCGTAGCCTCTAGCGAGGGGACCCAGTACTTC.

The chain combines TRBV20-1 with TRBJ1-1; 7 bases agree with TRBD1. The germline V gene has CDR1 DFQATT and CDR2 SNEGSKA (reference sequence). The ends lost 3 bases at V and 5 bases at J; junction bases unmatched: 6. The CDR3 covers 13 residues. CDR3 DNA sequence: TGCAGTGCTAGTCGACAGGGAAATACTGAAGCTTTCTTT. Protein product: CSASRQGNTEAFF.

J is TRBJ2-7 and V is TRBV18; D is possibly TRBD1 (6 bases). With 3 bases removed from V and 7 bases from J, the gap between germline ends came to 16 bases. CDR1 and CDR2 (germline): KGHSH, LQKENI. CDR3 length: 14 residues. The DNA for the CDR3 is TGTGCCAGCTCACCGGACAGTCGTTCAGGGGAGCAGTACTTC. Its translation is CASSPDSRSGEQYF.

In its sample, this clone was seen a few times. This chain uses TRBV21-1 with TRBJ2-7; the table's D call TRBD1 went unverified against the DNA. TRBV21-1 is assigned pseudogene status. The CDR3 length is 22 residues. The CDR3: CASSKDIGEAATGGGFWYEQYF. The CDR3 DNA follows: TGTGCCAGCAGCAAAGATATTGGTGAGGCGGCCACTGGTGGGGGCTTCTGGTACGAGCAGTACTTC.

V gene TRBV18 combines with J gene TRBJ2-2, with TRBD2 matching 8 bases. This CDR3 has 15 residues. Per germline, CDR1 KGHSH and CDR2 LQKENI. V dropped 3 bases and J dropped 3; count of bases not matched to a gene: 3. The CDR3 loop is CASSPTSVDTGELFF. In nucleotides, the CDR3 is TGTGCCAGCTCACCGACTAGCGTCGACACCGGGGAGCTGTTTTTT.